This T cell receptor beta chain comes out of a study of graft-versus-host responses after intestinal transplantation. Study overall: All recipients were transplanted with multivisceral, liver-intestinal, or isolated intestinal grafts. Anti-thymocyte globulin induction, then tacrolimus and steroids for roughly 3 years, went to all recipients. Study-level points and caveats: Those patients showing graft-donor T cell macrochimerism displayed high graft-versus-host to host-versus-graft clonal ratios in allografts.

Note on this clone: Its specificity is unknown.

Germline loops: CDR1 SGHTA, CDR2 FQGNSA. The CDR3 consists of 17 residues. Losses at the gene ends were 5 bases for V and 5 bases for J; bases not matched to a gene: 13. The protocol was immunoSEQ multiplex PCR, while the TCRdb copy is restricted to in-frame clones and leaves out a portion. The sample has just under 100,000 clones, around nine tenths seen once; the top ten hold more than 15%. This sequence originates from a human patient who received an intestinal transplant, so some T cells may come from the graft donor. This sample comprised PBMCs, obtained 453 days after intestinal transplant. The chain carries TRBV7-2 and TRBJ2-2; TRBD2 agrees at 8 bases. CDR3 sequence: CASSIAPPQRGTGELFF. CDR3 sequence (DNA): TGTGCCAGCAGCATCGCCCCCCCCCAGCGGGGGACCGGGGAGCTGTTTTTT.